These T cell receptor beta chains were read from a single sample in a study of blood T cell repertoires in COVID-19. TCRdb's copy holds only in-frame clones and misses some; the assay was immunoSEQ multiplex PCR. This table holds 50,000 to 65,000 clones, approximately 92% found once. Source material: peripheral blood. These receptors were obtained from a human donor in a cohort sampled during active COVID-19. CDR3s include the opening cysteine and the closing phenylalanine or tryptophan. A D gene is named only where the DNA matches it firmly. Some rows have no size entry. The others give once, few or many, or a class for an expanded clone.

J: TRBJ2-2
size: .
D: .
V: TRBV19
DNA: TGTGCCAGTAGTATCGTCACCGGGGAGCTGTTTTTT
CDR3: CASSIVTGELFF

J: TRBJ2-7
size: .
D: TRBD2
V: TRBV9
DNA: TGTGCCAGCAGCGTAGGCTGGGGGGGCTACGAGCAGTACTTC
CDR3: CASSVGWGGYEQYF

J: TRBJ2-1
size: once
D: TRBD2
V: TRBV3-1/TRBV3-2
DNA: TGTGCCAGCAGCCATCACGGGGCCGGGGGGGCCGGAGGGAATGAGCAGTTCTTC
CDR3: CASSHHGAGGAGGNEQFF

J: TRBJ2-5
size: .
D: .
V: TRBV7-9
DNA: TGTGCCAGCAGCTTAGCCCAGGGTACGGAGACCCAGTACTTC
CDR3: CASSLAQGTETQYF

J: TRBJ2-5
size: .
D: .
V: TRBV2
DNA: TGTGCCAGCATTGCAGGGGAGAGTAAGACCCAGTACTTC
CDR3: CASIAGESKTQYF

J: TRBJ2-7
size: .
D: .
V: TRBV5-1
DNA: TGCGCCAGCCCGCCTCGTAGGGGCACATCCTACGAGCAGTACTTC
CDR3: CASPPRRGTSYEQYF

J: TRBJ2-7
size: .
D: .
V: TRBV2
DNA: TGTGCCAGCAGTGAGCAGAACAACCCCTACGAGCAGTACTTC
CDR3: CASSEQNNPYEQYF

J: TRBJ2-7
size: .
D: TRBD2
V: TRBV9
DNA: TGTGCCAGCAGCGTAGGACTAGCGGGGGGGTACGAGCAGTACTTC
CDR3: CASSVGLAGGYEQYF

J: TRBJ1-3
size: .
D: .
V: TRBV28
DNA: TGTGCCAGCAGTTTAAGTAGTTCCCGCGATGGAAACACCATATATTTT
CDR3: CASSLSSSRDGNTIYF

J: TRBJ2-2
size: .
D: TRBD2
V: TRBV7-9
DNA: TGTGCCAGCAGACGGACTAGCGGGAGGGCCGGGGAGCTGTTTTTT
CDR3: CASRRTSGRAGELFF

J: TRBJ1-5
size: few
D: .
V: TRBV18
DNA: TGTGCCAGCTCACAGGGGAATCAGCCCCAGCATTTT
CDR3: CASSQGNQPQHF

J: TRBJ2-3
size: .
D: .
V: TRBV9
DNA: TGTGCCACCTCCGGGTGGGGCACAGATACGCAGTATTTT
CDR3: CATSGWGTDTQYF

J: TRBJ2-1
size: once
D: TRBD2
V: TRBV5-4
DNA: TGTGCCAGCAGCTTGGAGCTCTGGACTAGCGGGCTTCCCGAGCAGTTCTTC
CDR3: CASSLELWTSGLPEQFF

J: TRBJ2-1
size: .
D: TRBD2
V: TRBV3-1/TRBV3-2
DNA: TGTGCCAGCACCCCACTAGCGGGAGGCCCCAATGAGCAGTTCTTC
CDR3: CASTPLAGGPNEQFF

J: TRBJ1-5
size: once
D: .
V: TRBV5-6
DNA: TGTGCCAGCAGCTTGGCGGGGGGTCAGCCCCAGCATTTT
CDR3: CASSLAGGQPQHF

J: TRBJ2-2
size: .
D: TRBD2
V: TRBV27
DNA: TGTGCCAGCAGCGGACTAGCGGCCACCGGGGAGCTGTTTTTT
CDR3: CASSGLAATGELFF

J: TRBJ2-7
size: .
D: .
V: TRBV6-5
DNA: TGTGCCAGCACCCCCGGAGGGATACAGGCCTACGAGCAGTACTTC
CDR3: CASTPGGIQAYEQYF

J: TRBJ1-2
size: .
D: .
V: TRBV4-2
DNA: TGTGCCAGCAGACTCTTAGGGGGCTATGGCTACACCTTC
CDR3: CASRLLGGYGYTF

J: TRBJ1-1
size: .
D: .
V: TRBV27
DNA: TGTGCCAGCAGCAGGGATACCTACACTGAAGCTTTCTTT
CDR3: CASSRDTYTEAFF

J: TRBJ1-5
size: .
D: TRBD1
V: TRBV27
DNA: TGTGCCAGCAGTCTCACAGGGGTTTTGAGCAATCAGCCCCAGCATTTT
CDR3: CASSLTGVLSNQPQHF

J: TRBJ2-1
size: .
D: .
V: TRBV6-6
DNA: TGTGCCAGCAGGACCCCAGGGGCGAGGGAGCAGTTCTTC
CDR3: CASRTPGAREQFF

J: TRBJ2-5
size: few
D: .
V: TRBV7-2
DNA: TGTGCCAGCAGCCTACCCCGATCGGTTTGGGAGACCCAGTACTTC
CDR3: CASSLPRSVWETQYF

J: TRBJ2-7
size: .
D: .
V: TRBV7-6
DNA: TGTGCCAGCAGCTTAGAACAGGGTATAACGTACGAGCAGTACTTC
CDR3: CASSLEQGITYEQYF

J: TRBJ1-5
size: .
D: TRBD1
V: TRBV3-1/TRBV3-2
DNA: TGTGCCAGCAGCCAGGCCGGGACAGGGGGCAATCAGCCCCAGCATTTT
CDR3: CASSQAGTGGNQPQHF

J: TRBJ1-2
size: .
D: TRBD1
V: TRBV19
DNA: TGTGCCAGTACTCCCGGACAGGGGGCAAATGGCTACACCTTC
CDR3: CASTPGQGANGYTF

J: TRBJ2-7
size: .
D: TRBD1
V: TRBV16
DNA: TGTGCCAGCAGCCAGGGAAGGGACAGCAGATACGAGCAGTACTTC
CDR3: CASSQGRDSRYEQYF

J: TRBJ1-2
size: .
D: TRBD1
V: TRBV5-1
DNA: TGCGCCAGCAGCGGGACAGCATATGGCTACACCTTC
CDR3: CASSGTAYGYTF

J: TRBJ1-5
size: .
D: .
V: TRBV29-1
DNA: TGCAGCGTTGGTTGGAGTCAGCCCCAGCATTTT
CDR3: CSVGWSQPQHF

J: TRBJ1-2
size: .
D: TRBD1
V: TRBV4-1
DNA: TGCGCCAGCAGCCCTCGCCCGACAGGGGCCCCGGAGGGCTACACCTTC
CDR3: CASSPRPTGAPEGYTF

J: TRBJ1-1
size: .
D: .
V: TRBV7-9
DNA: TGTGCCCTCCGAAGCGCAGGGGCATTGAACACTGAAGCTTTCTTT
CDR3: CALRSAGALNTEAFF

J: TRBJ2-2
size: .
D: .
V: TRBV6-5
DNA: TGTGCCAGCTCCCATTTAGCGGCGTCGGCCGGGGAGCTGTTTTTT
CDR3: CASSHLAASAGELFF

J: TRBJ2-1
size: once
D: TRBD1
V: TRBV5-4
DNA: TGTGCCAGCAGCTTGGACAGGGGGAGTTGGAATGAGCAGTTCTTC
CDR3: CASSLDRGSWNEQFF

J: TRBJ1-2
size: .
D: .
V: TRBV18
DNA: TGTGCCAGCTCACGGAGCGAGGGGGACTATGGCTACACCTTC
CDR3: CASSRSEGDYGYTF

J: TRBJ1-2
size: .
D: .
V: TRBV4-1
DNA: TGCGCCAGCAGCCAAGCGCCAGGGGAAAACTATGGCTACACCTTC
CDR3: CASSQAPGENYGYTF

J: TRBJ2-7
size: .
D: TRBD2
V: TRBV3-1/TRBV3-2
DNA: TGTGCCAGCAGCCCCCCGGGAATAGCGGGGGTTGAGCAGTACTTC
CDR3: CASSPPGIAGVEQYF

J: TRBJ1-3
size: .
D: TRBD1
V: TRBV11-2
DNA: TGTGCCAGCAGCTCAAGTCGTGGGACAGGGGATTACACCATATATTTT
CDR3: CASSSSRGTGDYTIYF